The sequence of this T cell receptor beta chain was determined in a study of blood T cells in healthy people across ages. Points from the study as a whole: Getting older went along with TCR beta diversity per million T cells dropping roughly linearly.

The CDR3 is 15 residues long. Germline values: CDR1 SEHNR, CDR2 FQNEAQ (reference sequence). V gave up 1 base and J gave up 4 bases, with 13 bases separating them. Primers used in a second PCR of roughly 6 to 11 cycles were a sample-barcoded 5' primer and a J-beta primer mix. TCRdb passed the 5' RACE reads through MiXCR, listing each CDR3 protein once. The data contain approximately 800,000 distinct CDR3 sequences, under 40% of them singletons. On this clonotype: The antigen remains unidentified.

The chain uses TRBV7-9 and TRBJ1-2, with D possibly matching TRBD1 (6 bases). Input material: blood. The origin of this receptor is a man younger than 30 in good health. CDR3 sequence reads: CASSLGGPDIYGYTF. CDR3 coding DNA: TGTGCCAGCAGCTTAGGGGGGCCGGATATCTATGGCTACACCTTC.